This record covers a single T cell receptor (beta chain). Its binding antigen is unknown. Base-call qualities are not available, and no considerably larger clone is one nucleotide away. These data belong to a study of blood T cells in healthy people across ages (dated by TCRdb to the mid-2010s). In the study overall: In model experiments, template switching captured about one uniquely barcoded TCR beta cDNA molecule for every two T cells. To track age-related changes in TCR beta repertoire diversity, the study relied on deep sequencing normalized with unique cDNA molecular identifiers. Donors were grouped into four age groups: young (average roughly 15 years), middle-aged (about 38), aged (62) and long-lived (about 82). To avoid experimental bias, donors of different ages were randomly spread across the sequencing lanes. Using the same blood draw, the study looked at two additional independent replicas of 1 million unique cDNA reads for two donors, one aged 18 to 30 and the other aged 80 or older.

V ends up 10 bases short and J 9 bases short, with an unmatched junction base count of 11. The CDR3 goes from the cysteine to the phenylalanine over 13 residues. The sequence is cut down to CDR3 DNA, 39 bases in frame from base 1. Library construction relied on 5' RACE. The sequencing machine was an Illumina HiSeq 2500. A second PCR of roughly 6 to 11 cycles was run with a J-beta primer mix and a sample-barcoded 5' primer. A unique molecular identifier was introduced onto each TCR beta cDNA molecule by a template-switch 5' adaptor carrying 12 random nucleotides. Each sample yielded at least 2.5 million CDR3-containing paired-end reads. All of the RNA was converted into first-strand cDNA using the Mint cDNA synthesis kit, with a TRBC-specific oligonucleotide serving as the primer. All cDNA was treated with uracil-DNA glycosylase and then went through a first 18-cycle PCR with the universal primers M1SS and BC2_uni_R. In the authors' own workflow: For normalization, 1 million high-quality reads, each with a distinct molecular identifier, were randomly selected from each sample. Reads with shared molecular identifiers were discarded instead of being binned into consensus sequences. MiTCR, with a Q25 quality threshold and the strictest error-elimination algorithm, was used for CDR3 identification, clonotype clustering and error correction. A nonparametric unseen species model with Euler transformation was used to estimate lower-bound total TCR beta diversity. TCRdb itself trimmed the public reads at Q25 with fastp, ran MiXCR and retained productive beta chains. Every CDR3 protein is listed once, alongside the most common genes and DNA of its rows. The V and J calls and clone size are TCRdb's, not the authors'. Present in this sample are 1.5 million to 2 million distinct CDR3 sequences, over 25% of which were seen just once. Less than 9.5% of the sample is held by the ten biggest clonotypes.

What the work shows at the level of the full study, not this receptor alone: A strong correlation was found between observed TCR beta diversity and the percentage of naive T cells measured by flow cytometry. The CMV infection status of donors was not known, potentially confounding age-related changes in expanded clonotypes. As age increased, observed TCR beta diversity per million T cells dropped in a roughly linear way, and a significant reduction was already evident by age 40. Estimates of total diversity from one million sequenced T cells were regarded as lower bounds and underestimates. Since profiling was done on bulk unsorted PBMCs, naive and antigen-experienced compartments could not be conclusively compared. Compared with the aged group, more naive CD4+ T cells, fewer expanded clones and increased TCR diversity were shown by the long-lived group, suggesting age selection.

The donors were roughly 39 Caucasian individuals from Russia, aged roughly 6 to 100 years, who were systemically healthy. Each donor gave 8 to 10 milliliters of peripheral blood, drawn into EDTA-treated Vacutainer tubes. Ficoll-Paque density-gradient centrifugation was used to isolate PBMCs, with at least 6.5 million per sample. Trizol reagent was used to extract total RNA from the PBMCs, yielding at least 5.5 micrograms per sample. For every donor, flow cytometry on a PBMC aliquot measured the percentage of naive CD45RAhigh/CD27high T cells. Input material: blood. The TCR comes from a woman in her thirties in good health. The rearrangement combines TRBV12-3 or TRBV12-4 with TRBJ2-2; TRBD2 fits 7 bases in the junction. Here the CDR3 is given as CAIARDYSRELFF. The nucleotide sequence is TGTGCCATCGCGAGGGACTACTCCCGGGAGCTGTTTTTT.